These 28 T cell receptor beta chains were sequenced from one sample in a study of shared clonotypes between healthy human individuals. TCRdb's table, derived via immunoSEQ multiplex PCR, lists solely in-frame clones and lacks some. This sample has approximately 2,000,000 clones, with 92% found just once. Sequenced: naive CD4+ T cells from PBMCs. Subset noted: CD45RA+ positively selected. The receptors were gathered from a man in his late teens or twenties in good health. Some clones in this sample may be carry-over from other donors' samples.

The chain employs TRBV29-1 and TRBJ2-5; D possibly corresponds to TRBD2 (6 bases). CDR3 length: 13 amino acids. V was pared by 7 bases and J by 2 bases, with 14 bases between. CDR1 is SQVTM, CDR2 ANQGSEA, per germline. CDR3 DNA: TGCAGCGCCGAACCGGGACTGCAAGAGACCCAGTACTTC. Amino acid sequence: CSAEPGLQETQYF.

The chain combines TRBV4-3 with TRBJ2-5; D gene unclear. The CDR3 spans 15 residues. The germline CDR1 and CDR2 sequences are LGHNA and YSLEER. V gave up 0 bases and J gave up 7 bases, with 15 bases separating them. CDR3 residues: CASSQEGPPGWTQYF. The CDR3 coding sequence is TGCGCCAGCAGCCAAGAAGGTCCGCCCGGGTGGACCCAGTACTTC.

The rearrangement links TRBV11-2 to TRBJ1-1; no reliable D call. With 1 base removed from V and 3 bases from J, the gap between germline ends came to 21 bases. The CDR3 length is 18 residues. Germline assignment: CDR1 SGHAT and CDR2 FQNNGV. The CDR3: CASSLAKGPAPIHTEAFF. The CDR3 DNA reads as TGTGCCAGCAGCTTAGCAAAGGGTCCAGCACCTATACACACTGAAGCTTTCTTT.

With respect to this clone: The same CDR3 is also encoded by other DNA sequences in this sample. This chain uses TRBV6-1 with TRBJ1-5, with D possibly matching TRBD1 (6 bases). V lost 6 bases and J 3 bases, leaving 9 bases between the germline ends. The germline gives CDR1 MNHNS, CDR2 SASEGT. CDR3 length: 13 amino acids. CDR3 in amino acids: CASRQGNNQPQHF. The CDR3 nucleotides are TGTGCCAGCAGACAGGGTAACAATCAGCCCCAGCATTTT.

V and J are TRBV28 and TRBJ2-1, with TRBD2 identical over 8 bases. The V segment lost 7 bases and the J segment 1 base; nucleotides outside the gene matches: 9. Germline V lookup: CDR1 MDHEN, CDR2 SYDVKM. The CDR3 totals 16 residues. CDR3 nucleotides: TGTGCCAGCATTGAGGCGGGGGGCAAATCCTACAATGAGCAGTTCTTC. As protein: CASIEAGGKSYNEQFF.

As concerns this clone: Other DNA sequences in the same sample also yield this CDR3. The rearrangement joins TRBV5-1 to TRBJ1-2; no clear D gene. Trimming removed 4 bases from V and 2 bases from J, with 6 bases in between. Germline assignment: CDR1 SGHRS and CDR2 YFSETQ. This CDR3 has 12 residues. As DNA, the CDR3 is TGCGCCAGCAGCAGTGAGAACTATGGCTACACCTTC. It is translated as CASSSENYGYTF.

The chain uses TRBV4-3 and TRBJ1-4; D call uncertain. The CDR3 is 15 amino acids. V lost 4 bases and J 0 bases, leaving 9 bases between the germline ends. The germline gives CDR1 LGHNA, CDR2 YSLEER. CDR3 in amino acids: CASSPRLATNEKLFF. Here the CDR3 DNA reads TGCGCCAGCAGCCCTCGTCTGGCAACTAATGAAAAACTGTTTTTT.

The V gene is TRBV6-4, the J gene TRBJ2-3; a possible D gene is TRBD1 (5 bases). Trimming shortened V by 10 bases and J by 4 bases, and 12 bases separated the two germline ends. Germline lookup yields CDR1 MRHNA and CDR2 SNTAGT. This CDR3 is 12 amino acids long. CDR3 DNA sequence: TGTGCCACCCATGGGGCAGCAGATACGCAGTATTTT. This encodes CATHGAADTQYF.

The V and J genes are TRBV7-9 and TRBJ1-2, with D maybe TRBD1 (5 bases). Germline CDR1 and CDR2: SEHNR and FQNEAQ (reference sequence). V lost 5 bases and J 10 bases, leaving 17 bases between the germline ends. There are 13 residues in the CDR3. The CDR3 protein is CASSSREGVDYTF. CDR3 DNA sequence: TGTGCCAGCAGCAGCAGGGAAGGAGTTGACTACACCTTC.

J is TRBJ2-1 and V is TRBV7-9; a possible D gene is TRBD2 (5 bases). Trimming pared 1 base from V and 8 bases from J, leaving 9 bases between. This CDR3 contains 13 residues. Germline values: CDR1 SEHNR, CDR2 FQNEAQ (reference sequence). This CDR3 is CASSLVERHEQFF. The CDR3 nucleotides read TGTGCCAGCAGCTTAGTTGAGCGGCATGAGCAGTTCTTC.

This clone has only a few counts. This chain links TRBV19 with TRBJ1-1; 8 bases match TRBD1. Losses at the gene ends were 6 bases for V and 1 base for J; bases not matched to a gene: 7. This CDR3 is built from 15 residues. CDR1 is LNHDA and CDR2 is SQIVND in the germline V gene (reference sequence). The CDR3 protein is CASRKDRVRNTEAFF. CDR3 bases: TGTGCCAGTAGGAAGGACAGGGTAAGGAACACTGAAGCTTTCTTT.

The gene calls are TRBV6-5 and TRBJ1-2, with D unresolved. The CDR3 is made up of 12 amino acids. The V end was cut by 2 bases, the J end by 6 bases, with 7 bases between. Germline V gene sequence: CDR1 MNHEY, CDR2 SVGAGI. The CDR3: CASSYDGNGYTF. In nucleotides, the CDR3 is TGTGCCAGCAGTTACGACGGTAATGGCTACACCTTC.

V usage is TRBV5-1 and J usage is TRBJ2-3, with D tentatively TRBD1 (5 bases). The germline gives CDR1 SGHRS, CDR2 YFSETQ. The CDR3 totals 14 residues. The V end lost 4 bases, the J end lost 1 base, and 10 bases lay between the germline ends. The CDR3, as DNA: TGCGCCAGCAGCATATCCAGGGGCACAGATACGCAGTATTTT. Translation gives CASSISRGTDTQYF.

DNA of the CDR3: TGTGCCACCAGCAGAGAGGGGGCAACCCGTAATCAGCCCCAGCATTTT. Encoded protein: CATSREGATRNQPQHF. This chain links TRBV15 with TRBJ1-5, with D possibly matching TRBD1 (6 bases). Germline CDR1 and CDR2: LNHNV and YYDKDF (reference sequence). Trimming took off 0 bases at V and 4 bases at J, with 13 bases between the two ends. The CDR3 sequence is 16 residues long.

This clone was seen only once. The chain joins TRBV27 to TRBJ2-1; 7 nucleotides agree with TRBD2. J lost 0 bases, V lost 3 bases, and 8 bases had no gene match. CDR3 length equals 17 residues. In germline, CDR1 is MNHEY, CDR2 SMNVEV (reference sequence). CDR3 sequence (DNA): TGTGCCAGCAGTTTCGCATCGGGGGGAAGCTCCTACAATGAGCAGTTCTTC. Amino acid sequence: CASSFASGGSSYNEQFF.

The chain uses TRBV30 and TRBJ1-1; perhaps TRBD1 as D (5 bases). The CDR3 spans 15 residues. Germline V gene data show CDR1 as GTSNPN and CDR2 as SVGIG (reference sequence). V lost 3 bases, J lost 1 base, and 15 bases lay in between. The CDR3 nucleotides read TGTGCCTGGAGGGGGCAGGGCAGAGAGAACACTGAAGCTTTCTTT. Amino acid sequence: CAWRGQGRENTEAFF.

The chain carries TRBV27 and TRBJ2-6; 7 bases map to TRBD1. J gave up 9 bases and V 10 bases, and 21 bases lay outside the gene matches. The germline V gene encodes CDR1 MNHEY and CDR2 SMNVEV (reference sequence). The CDR3 consists of 17 residues. The CDR3 DNA sequence: TGTGCCACCAGCCCTCCCCCCGGGACAGCTTCGGGCAACGTCCTGACTTTC. Translating gives CATSPPPGTASGNVLTF. Combining the CDR3 with reference TRBV27 and TRBJ2-6 gives the whole variable domain EAQVTQNPRYLITVTGKKLTVTCSQNMNHEYMSWYRQDPGLGLRQIYYSMNVEVTDKGDVPEGYKVSRKEKRNFPLILESPSPNQTSLYFCATSPPPGTASGNVLTFGAGSRLTVL.

The chain employs TRBV15 and TRBJ2-1, with TRBD2 identical over 11 bases. The CDR3 is 16 residues long. V lost 2 bases and J lost 2; bases outside the gene matches: 2. Germline V lookup: CDR1 LNHNV, CDR2 YYDKDF (reference sequence). The CDR3 here is CATSRLLAGAYNEQFF. Here the CDR3 DNA reads TGTGCCACCAGCAGATTACTAGCGGGGGCCTACAATGAGCAGTTCTTC.

CDR3 amino acids: CASSQGLGRGYTGELFF. CDR3 bases: TGCGCCAGCAGCCAAGGCCTCGGGAGGGGTTACACCGGGGAGCTGTTTTTT. The V and J genes are TRBV4-3 and TRBJ2-2, with 8 bases matching TRBD2. The germline gives CDR1 LGHNA, CDR2 YSLEER. V dropped 1 base and J dropped 3; count of bases not matched to a gene: 7. The CDR3 sequence is 17 residues long.

The chain carries TRBV7-2 and TRBJ2-1; D is possibly TRBD2 (6 bases). The germline V gene has CDR1 SGHTA and CDR2 FQGNSA. Trimming took 1 base from V and 5 from J, leaving 15 bases between them. The CDR3 is made up of 16 amino acids. The CDR3 is CASSLEGTQKNNEQFF. The CDR3 DNA reads TGTGCCAGCAGCTTAGAAGGGACTCAAAAAAACAATGAGCAGTTCTTC.

The chain recombines TRBV4-3 with TRBJ2-1; 7 positions agree with TRBD2. The CDR3 runs to 16 residues. V was clipped by 0 bases and J by 10 bases; unmatched bases: 12. The germline gives CDR1 LGHNA, CDR2 YSLEER. The chain's CDR3 is CASSQDLGLGQWEQFF. The CDR3 DNA is TGCGCCAGCAGCCAAGATCTCGGACTAGGACAATGGGAGCAGTTCTTC.

The CDR3 reads CASSDTLAGDRETQYF. The CDR3 coding sequence is TGTGCCAGCAGTGATACACTAGCGGGAGACCGAGAGACCCAGTACTTC. The rearrangement joins TRBV6-1 to TRBJ2-5; 11 bases are shared with TRBD2. The germline V gene encodes CDR1 MNHNS and CDR2 SASEGT. V shed 3 bases and J 4 bases; nucleotides not matched to a gene: 7. CDR3 length: 16 residues.

The J gene is TRBJ2-1, the V gene TRBV11-2, with 10 positions matching TRBD2. Germline-derived CDR1 and CDR2 are SGHAT and FQNNGV. V was clipped by 0 bases and J by 4 bases; unmatched bases: 9. CDR3 length: 18 amino acids. CDR3 region: CASSLEASSGGIYNEQFF. CDR3 DNA: TGTGCCAGCAGCTTAGAAGCCTCTAGCGGGGGTATTTACAATGAGCAGTTCTTC.

This sequence joins TRBV4-2 and TRBJ2-4, with 10 bases aligning to TRBD2. Germline V gene data show CDR1 as LGHNA and CDR2 as YNFKEQ. Trimming at V came to 0 bases and at J to 0 bases, leaving 8 bases not matched to a gene. This CDR3 has 19 residues. CDR3 DNA sequence: TGTGCCAGCAGCCAAGAGAGCGGGAGGGCGAGGGGAGCCAAAAACATTCAGTACTTC. Its protein is CASSQESGRARGAKNIQYF.

The V call is TRBV6-1, the J call TRBJ2-7; D is perhaps TRBD1 or TRBD2 (5 bases each). Germline CDR1 reads MNHNS; CDR2 reads SASEGT. Trimming shortened V by 3 bases and J by 0 bases, and 15 bases separated the two germline ends. CDR3 length: 16 residues. The CDR3 coding sequence is TGTGCCAGCAGTGACCCATCGGGACCGAGCTCCTACGAGCAGTACTTC. As protein: CASSDPSGPSSYEQYF.

CDR3 protein: CASSFNRGRETQYF. CDR3 nucleotides: TGTGCCAGCAGCTTTAACAGGGGAAGAGAGACCCAGTACTTC. The chain uses TRBV6-5 and TRBJ2-5; 7 bases agree with TRBD1. Trimming at V came to 6 bases and at J to 4 bases, leaving 8 bases not matched to a gene. CDR1 MNHEY and CDR2 SVGAGI come from the germline V gene. The CDR3 has 14 amino acids.

The chain uses TRBV7-9 and TRBJ2-7, with a weak D call TRBD2 (6 bases). This CDR3 comprises 13 residues. The ends were cut back, 8 bases at V and 3 bases at J, with 14 bases in the middle. Germline V CDR1 and CDR2: SEHNR, FQNEAQ (reference sequence). CDR3 sequence reads: CASGRYNNYEQYF. The CDR3 DNA follows: TGTGCCAGCGGGAGGTACAATAACTACGAGCAGTACTTC. The full variable domain, with the rest looked up from reference TRBV7-9 and TRBJ2-7, is DTGVSQNPRHKITKRGQNVTFRCDPISEHNRLYWYRQTLGQGPEFLTYFQNEAQLEKSRLLSDRFSAERPKGSFSTLEIQRTEQGDSAMYLCASGRYNNYEQYFGPGTRLTVT.

The J gene is TRBJ2-1, the V gene TRBV21-1; the table's D call TRBD2 went unverified against the DNA. TRBV21-1 is a listed pseudogene. The CDR3 covers 19 residues. Here the CDR3 DNA reads TGTGCCAGCAGCAACCCTCGCGGGGACGCGGGAATCCCCTACAATGAGCAGTTCTTC. Amino acids: CASSNPRGDAGIPYNEQFF.